Listed here is a single T cell receptor (beta chain). The source of the sample is a study of T cells of healthy individuals. TCRdb re-called the 5' RACE reads with MiXCR, one entry per CDR3 protein. Among 55,000 to 65,000 distinct CDR3 sequences listed, about 16% were seen once. Germline values: CDR1 MDHEN, CDR2 SYDVKM. V lost 7 bases to trimming and J lost 5 bases, with 12 bases between them. CDR3 length equals 13 residues. This chain connects TRBV28 to TRBJ2-1; possibly TRBD2 for D (5 bases). This sequence originates from a human donor in good health. The CDR3 reads CASNEATNNEQFF. CDR3 bases: TGTGCCAGCAATGAGGCGACTAACAATGAGCAGTTCTTC.